These 10 T cell receptor beta chains share one sample of origin, sequenced in a study of OX40 agonist ivuxolimab in advanced cancers. Clones were sequenced by immunoSEQ multiplex PCR, and TCRdb holds only the in-frame ones, with some missing. The top ten clones hold 4% of a sample with 65,000 to 75,000 clones, over 80% of them seen once. The specimen comprised CD4+ or CD8+ T cells sorted from blood, sampled in a trial of the OX40 agonist ivuxolimab. These receptors were taken from an adult with an advanced solid tumor such as melanoma, head and neck, liver or kidney cancer.

The J gene is TRBJ2-7, the V gene TRBV1; the DNA was not compared with TRBD2, the D call given in the table. TRBV1 counts as a pseudogene. The CDR3 is made up of 13 amino acids. The CDR3, as DNA: TGCACCAGCAGCCAGCGGGAGGAGGGATGGCAGTACTTC. Its translation: CTSSQREEGWQYF.

This clone was seen a handful of times. The rearrangement links TRBV7-3 to TRBJ1-1; D is ambiguous. Germline-derived CDR1 and CDR2 are SGHTA and FQGTGA. Between the trimmed V and J ends, which lost 4 bases and 0 bases, there was a span of 9 bases. The CDR3 totals 14 residues. The CDR3 is CASSSGPVNTEAFF. The CDR3 nucleotides read TGTGCCAGCAGCTCCGGACCGGTGAACACTGAAGCTTTCTTT.

V is TRBV19 and J is TRBJ2-1, with TRBD1 matching over 8 bases. Germline V lookup: CDR1 LNHDA, CDR2 SQIVND (reference sequence). Trimming took 6 bases from V and 5 from J; bases not matched to a gene: 3. The CDR3 is 13 amino acids. CDR3 sequence: CASRSGGDNEQFF. The CDR3 coding sequence is TGTGCCAGTAGGTCAGGGGGCGACAATGAGCAGTTCTTC.

This chain links TRBV5-1 with TRBJ2-5; D uncertain. This CDR3 region has 14 residues. Germline V gene lookup returns CDR1 SGHRS and CDR2 YFSETQ. V was cut by 2 bases and J by 0 bases, with 8 bases left in between. CDR3 DNA: TGCGCCAGCAGCTTCAACCGGGACCAAGAGACCCAGTACTTC. Translated, it gives CASSFNRDQETQYF.

This chain links TRBV30 with TRBJ2-3; D is unresolved. The germline V gene encodes CDR1 GTSNPN and CDR2 SVGIG (reference sequence). V was cut by 5 bases and J by 2 bases, with 11 bases left in between. The CDR3 sequence is 13 residues long. The CDR3 DNA sequence: TGTGCCTGGGACTGGGCCTTCACAGATACGCAGTATTTT. Its translation: CAWDWAFTDTQYF.

The rearrangement links TRBV5-6 to TRBJ1-1; 9 bases line up with TRBD1. The CDR3 loop spans 15 amino acids. V was clipped by 3 bases and J by 0 bases; unmatched bases: 3. Per the germline V gene, CDR1 is SGHDT and CDR2 is YYEEEE. The CDR3 reads CASSWGQGMNTEAFF. Here the CDR3 DNA reads TGTGCCAGCAGCTGGGGACAGGGTATGAACACTGAAGCTTTCTTT. Full variable domain (missing parts from reference TRBV5-6 and TRBJ1-1): DAGVTQSPTHLIKTRGQQVTLRCSPKSGHDTVSWYQQALGQGPQFIFQYYEEEERQRGNFPDRFSGHQFPNYSSELNVNALLLGDSALYLCASSWGQGMNTEAFFGQGTRLTVV.

The genes are TRBV5-4 and TRBJ2-2; D remains unclear. CDR3 size: 14 residues. Germline V lookup: CDR1 SGHNT, CDR2 YYREEE (reference sequence). The V end lost 0 bases, the J end lost 5 bases, and 8 bases lay between the germline ends. The CDR3: CASSLEIETGELFF. The CDR3 DNA follows: TGTGCCAGCAGCTTGGAGATTGAAACCGGGGAGCTGTTTTTT. Combining the CDR3 with reference TRBV5-4 and TRBJ2-2 gives the whole variable domain ETGVTQSPTHLIKTRGQQVTLRCSSQSGHNTVSWYQQALGQGPQFIFQYYREEENGRGNFPPRFSGLQFPNYSSELNVNALELDDSALYLCASSLEIETGELFFGEGSRLTVL.

V usage is TRBV21-1 and J usage is TRBJ1-6. TRBV21-1 is flagged as a pseudogene. The length of the CDR3 is 17 residues. CDR3 nucleotides: TGTGCCAGCAGTGGCAGATTAGCTACACATAATAATTCACCCCTCCACTTT. Protein sequence: CASSGRLATHNNSPLHF.

In its sample, this clone was seen a few times. The chain joins TRBV10-3 to TRBJ1-6; D not resolved. The germline V gene has CDR1 ENHRY and CDR2 SYGVKD. Trimming took 1 base from V and 7 from J, leaving 5 bases between them. The length of the CDR3 is 13 residues. CDR3 sequence reads: CAISELTNSPLHF. The CDR3 coding sequence is TGTGCCATCAGTGAGTTAACGAATTCACCCCTCCACTTT.

This sequence joins TRBV27 and TRBJ2-1, with 11 bases aligning to TRBD2. The CDR3 spans 16 residues. The germline V gene has CDR1 MNHEY and CDR2 SMNVEV (reference sequence). The V gene end was trimmed by 5 bases and the J gene end by 12 bases; junction bases not matched to a gene: 15. Here the CDR3 reads CASSTRLAGRSSRQFF. The CDR3 DNA reads as TGTGCCAGCAGTACCCGACTAGCGGGGAGGAGTAGTCGGCAGTTCTTC.